Sequencing of this T cell receptor beta chain was carried out in a study of TIL therapy for anti-PD-1-resistant metastatic lung cancer. Across the whole study: Tumors carried a median about 1.6 non-synonymous mutations per megabase.

Germline V CDR1 and CDR2: SGHTA, FQGNSA. J gave up 4 bases and V 1 base, and 13 bases lay outside the gene matches. This CDR3 contains 18 residues. The libraries were made with immunoSEQ v3. Only in-frame clones appear in the TCRdb table, and some are missing; sequencing was by immunoSEQ multiplex PCR. Of about 53,000 clones in the sample, about 73% were seen once. Regarding time point: pre-treatment sample, taken before nivolumab and TIL therapy. This receptor was obtained from a person aged 25 to 79 with non-small cell lung cancer. This sequence joins TRBV7-2 and TRBJ2-5; 9 bases are a match to TRBD2. The sample was blood, taken at baseline. In DNA, the CDR3 is TGTGCCAGCAGCTTAGTCGGCGGGGGGGCCCAGATCACAGAGACCCAGTACTTC. It is translated as CASSLVGGGAQITETQYF.